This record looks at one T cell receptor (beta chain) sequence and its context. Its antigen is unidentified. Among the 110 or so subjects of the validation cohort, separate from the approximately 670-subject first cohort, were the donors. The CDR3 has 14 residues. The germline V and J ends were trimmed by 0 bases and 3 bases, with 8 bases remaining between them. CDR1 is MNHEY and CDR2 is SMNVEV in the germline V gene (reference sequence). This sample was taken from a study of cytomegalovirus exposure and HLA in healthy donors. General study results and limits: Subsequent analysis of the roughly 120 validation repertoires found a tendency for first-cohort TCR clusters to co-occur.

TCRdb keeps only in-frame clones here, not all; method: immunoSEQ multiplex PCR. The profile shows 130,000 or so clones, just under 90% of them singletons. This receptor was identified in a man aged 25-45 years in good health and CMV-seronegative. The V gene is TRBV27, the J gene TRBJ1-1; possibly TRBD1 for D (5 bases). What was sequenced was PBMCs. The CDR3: CASSLSWGDTEAFF. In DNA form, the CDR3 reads TGTGCCAGCAGTTTATCGTGGGGGGACACTGAAGCTTTCTTT.